The subject of this entry is one T cell receptor (beta chain). Its cognate antigen is unknown. These data originate in a study of vaccination effects on CD4 cells after COVID-19. Method: immunoSEQ multiplex PCR; TCRdb's copy keeps in-frame clones and lacks some. Among approximately 74,000 clones, around 74% were seen once, and the ten largest hold 2.5% to 3.5%. Study conclusions and caveats: Sampling in the study covered few convalescent patients and included no early post-infection timepoints. Cross-reaction with common cold coronaviruses was seen in only 1 of 255 vaccine-induced clones from healthy vaccinees.

V shed 5 bases and J shed 4 bases, with 5 bases lying between them. The CDR3 runs 11 residues. Antigen-specific CD4+ T cells were first expanded with viral peptide pools by the ViraFEST assay and only then sequenced. Culture lasted around eleven days before CD4+ T cell isolation. Vaccine recipients lacked prior SARS-CoV-2 infection and had negative nucleocapsid antibodies. Sample: CD4+ T cells from PBMCs cultured with HCoV-NL63 spike peptides, taken before COVID-19 vaccination. The V gene is TRBV12-3 or TRBV12-4, the J gene TRBJ1-2; no reliable D call. The receptor's source is a human donor who received a COVID-19 vaccine. The CDR3 bases are TGTGCCAGCAGTCCCGCCTATGGCTACACCTTC. It translates to CASSPAYGYTF.